The 17 T cell receptor beta chains reported below all come from one sample, sequenced in a study of T-cell memory formation after mild COVID-19. Using its own MiXCR run on the 5' RACE reads, TCRdb lists one record per CDR3 protein. The table records fewer than 250,000 distinct CDR3 sequences, roughly 14% of them present only once. Input material: PBMCs or a T cell subset sorted from them (not recorded which). The receptor set was obtained from an adult woman who had mild COVID-19 (a few samples of this study predate the infection). Cell type and time point are not known.

This clonotype was found many times. The rearrangement uses TRBV12-3 or TRBV12-4 and TRBJ1-2; D remains unclear. The CDR3 totals 13 residues. V was cut by 2 bases and J by 3 bases, with 7 bases left in between. DNA of the CDR3: TGTGCCAGCAGTTTAAACACAGACTATGGCTACACCTTC. Its translation: CASSLNTDYGYTF.

V usage is TRBV4-3 and J usage is TRBJ2-7, with 11 positions matching TRBD2. Germline assignment: CDR1 LGHNA and CDR2 YSLEER. The ends lost 0 bases at V and 0 bases at J; junction bases unmatched: 13. This CDR3 comprises 20 residues. CDR3 sequence reads: CASSQDRVRLAGTSSYEQYF. The CDR3 DNA follows: TGCGCCAGCAGCCAAGATCGGGTCCGACTAGCGGGGACTAGCTCCTACGAGCAGTACTTC.

The chain uses TRBV3-1 and TRBJ1-2; no firm D call. The V gene's germline CDR1 is LGHDT and CDR2 YNNKEL (reference sequence). The CDR3 runs 14 residues. V gave up 1 base and J gave up 4 bases, with 10 bases separating them. The CDR3 is CASSQAGGSYGYTF. The CDR3 nucleotides are TGTGCCAGCAGCCAAGCGGGAGGGTCCTATGGCTACACCTTC.

This clonotype was picked up a small number of times. The chain recombines TRBV7-2 with TRBJ2-7; D might be TRBD2 (5 bases). The V and J ends lost 5 bases and 0 bases respectively, with 11 bases between them. Germline V lookup: CDR1 SGHTA, CDR2 FQGNSA. This CDR3 comprises 14 residues. The CDR3 DNA reads TGTGCCAGCAGCGTCAGCGGAAGCTCCTACGAGCAGTACTTC. Encoded protein: CASSVSGSSYEQYF.

This chain connects TRBV7-2 to TRBJ2-3; D perhaps matches TRBD2 (7 bases). CDR1 is SGHTA and CDR2 is FQGNSA in the germline V gene. V gave up 1 base and J gave up 2 bases, with 13 bases separating them. The CDR3 is 16 residues long. The CDR3 bases are TGTGCCAGCAGCTTAGGGTTGGGGGGGGCCACAGATACGCAGTATTTT. The encoded protein is CASSLGLGGATDTQYF.

In its sample, this clonotype was seen a few times. The rearrangement links TRBV10-1 to TRBJ2-7; possible D gene TRBD1, 5 bases. CDR3 length equals 14 residues. V was trimmed by 3 bases and J by 4 bases, leaving 13 bases between them. Per germline, CDR1 WNHNN and CDR2 SYGVQD (reference sequence). The CDR3 region is CASSDFSDKYEQYF. The CDR3, as DNA: TGCGCCAGCAGTGATTTTTCGGACAAGTACGAGCAGTACTTC.

This chain connects TRBV5-1 to TRBJ2-5; the D is unclear. The V gene lost 4 bases and the J gene lost 3 bases, with 16 bases spanning the gap. The CDR3 spans 15 residues. The V gene's germline CDR1 is SGHRS and CDR2 YFSETQ. The CDR3 sequence is CASSPQFRSKETQYF. The CDR3 DNA reads TGCGCCAGCAGCCCGCAGTTCAGGAGTAAAGAGACCCAGTACTTC.

In its sample, this clonotype was seen a few times. The chain has TRBV29-1 and TRBJ2-1; TRBD1 agrees at 7 bases. Unmatched junction bases numbered 5, after V lost 3 bases and J lost 0 bases. The germline V gene encodes CDR1 SQVTM and CDR2 ANQGSEA. CDR3 size: 15 residues. CDR3 sequence reads: CSVEGQLSSYNEQFF. The DNA for the CDR3 is TGCAGCGTTGAGGGACAGTTGAGCTCCTACAATGAGCAGTTCTTC.

The sample holds a few counts of this clonotype. J is TRBJ1-2 and V is TRBV5-6; D is possibly TRBD1 (5 bases). Germline V gives CDR1 SGHDT, CDR2 YYEEEE. V lost 4 bases and J lost 3, with 16 bases in between. The CDR3 is made up of 15 amino acids. The CDR3 bases are TGTGCCAGCAGCCTGCCGGGACCCCTTGACTATGGCTACACCTTC. Protein product: CASSLPGPLDYGYTF.

This clonotype has more than one count but fewer than ten. J is TRBJ2-1 and V is TRBV7-3; D may match TRBD1 or TRBD2 (5 bases each). This CDR3 contains 13 residues. Trimming removed 3 bases at V and 6 bases at J, with 9 bases between. Germline V gives CDR1 SGHTA, CDR2 FQGTGA. This chain's CDR3 is CASSFGASNEQFF. The DNA of the CDR3 is TGTGCCAGCAGCTTCGGGGCATCCAATGAGCAGTTCTTC.

This chain connects TRBV4-3 to TRBJ1-2, with D unresolved. Germline CDR1 LGHNA, CDR2 YSLEER. The CDR3 consists of 15 residues. Trimming cost V 0 bases and J 1 base, with 9 bases left between them. CDR3: CASSQDVTDNYGYTF. The CDR3 DNA reads TGCGCCAGCAGCCAAGATGTGACTGATAACTATGGCTACACCTTC.

The rearrangement joins TRBV12-3 or TRBV12-4 to TRBJ1-1, with D perhaps TRBD1 (6 bases). The CDR3 is 15 residues long. Trimming removed 5 bases at V and 5 bases at J, with 18 bases between. CDR3 nucleotides: TGTGCCAGCAGTAAGCTAACAGGGTCTTTGACTGAAGCTTTCTTT. Its protein product is CASSKLTGSLTEAFF.

This clonotype has only a few counts. The chain joins TRBV15 to TRBJ1-5, with a possible D match to TRBD1 (5 bases). CDR1 and CDR2 from the germline V gene are LNHNV and YYDKDF (reference sequence). The CDR3 spans 12 residues. V lost 6 bases and J 4 bases, leaving 7 bases between the germline ends. CDR3 sequence: CATRRQNQPQHF. As DNA, the CDR3 is TGTGCCACCAGACGACAGAATCAGCCCCAGCATTTT.

This clonotype has ten or more counts. The genes are TRBV11-3 and TRBJ2-1; no firm D call. Germline CDR1 is SGHNT and CDR2 is YENEEA. The CDR3 covers 16 residues. The V gene lost 1 base and the J gene lost 3 bases, with 13 bases spanning the gap. The CDR3 nucleotides are TGTGCCAGCAGCTTAGCCGGGCACGGCCTCTACAATGAGCAGTTCTTC. It encodes CASSLAGHGLYNEQFF.

This clonotype was observed a handful of times. The chain employs TRBV20-1 and TRBJ2-1, with 10 bases lining up with TRBD2. CDR1 and CDR2 (germline): DFQATT, SNEGSKA (reference sequence). This CDR3 spans 17 amino acids. V shed 1 base and J 3 bases; nucleotides not matched to a gene: 9. CDR3 DNA: TGCAGTGCTAGAGGTGTCGCCAAGCGGGGGGGCTACAATGAGCAGTTCTTC. Translated: CSARGVAKRGGYNEQFF.

This clonotype was seen more than once but under ten times. The V and J genes are TRBV7-3 and TRBJ1-1; D perhaps matches TRBD1 (6 bases). CDR1 and CDR2 (germline): SGHTA, FQGTGA. CDR3 length equals 13 residues. With 0 bases removed from V and 7 bases from J, the gap between germline ends came to 9 bases. The CDR3 reads CASSLTLTGEAFF. The CDR3 bases are TGTGCCAGCAGCTTAACGTTGACAGGTGAAGCTTTCTTT.

V gene TRBV6-1 combines with J gene TRBJ2-7, with 9 bases that match TRBD1. CDR1 is MNHNS, CDR2 SASEGT, per germline. This CDR3 region has 14 residues. Trimming cost V 8 bases and J 1 base; bases outside gene matches: 6. In DNA, the CDR3 is TGTGCCAGCCGGGACGGACAGGGGTCCTACGAGCAGTACTTC. Protein product: CASRDGQGSYEQYF.